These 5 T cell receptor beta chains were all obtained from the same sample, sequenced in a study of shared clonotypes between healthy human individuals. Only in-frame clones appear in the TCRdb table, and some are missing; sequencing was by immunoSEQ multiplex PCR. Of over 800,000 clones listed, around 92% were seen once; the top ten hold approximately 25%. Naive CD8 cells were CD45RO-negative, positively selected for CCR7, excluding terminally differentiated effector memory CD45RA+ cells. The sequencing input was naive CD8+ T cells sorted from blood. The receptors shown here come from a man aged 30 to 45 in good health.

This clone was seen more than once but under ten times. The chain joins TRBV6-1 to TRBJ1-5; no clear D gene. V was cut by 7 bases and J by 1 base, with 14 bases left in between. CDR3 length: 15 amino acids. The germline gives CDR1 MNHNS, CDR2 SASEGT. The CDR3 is CASTLLRASNQPQHF. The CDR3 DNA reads TGTGCCAGCACCTTACTGAGGGCCAGCAATCAGCCCCAGCATTTT.

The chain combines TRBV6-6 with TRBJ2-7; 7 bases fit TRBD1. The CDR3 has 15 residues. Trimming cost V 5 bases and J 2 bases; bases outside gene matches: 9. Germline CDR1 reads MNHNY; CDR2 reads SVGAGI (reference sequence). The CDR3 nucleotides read TGTGCCAGCAGTCCCAGACAGGGACCCGCCTACGAGCAGTACTTC. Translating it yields CASSPRQGPAYEQYF.

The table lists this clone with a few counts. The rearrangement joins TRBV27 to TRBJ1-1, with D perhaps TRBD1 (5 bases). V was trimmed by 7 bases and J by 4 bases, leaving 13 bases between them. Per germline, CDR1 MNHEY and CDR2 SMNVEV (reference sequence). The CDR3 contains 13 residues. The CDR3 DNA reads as TGTGCCAGCAATCCCCTGGGGGGCACTGAAGCTTTCTTT. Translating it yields CASNPLGGTEAFF.

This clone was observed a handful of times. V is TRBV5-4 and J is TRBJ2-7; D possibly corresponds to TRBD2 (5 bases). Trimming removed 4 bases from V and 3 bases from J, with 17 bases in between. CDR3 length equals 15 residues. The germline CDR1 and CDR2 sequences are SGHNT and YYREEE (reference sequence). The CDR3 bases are TGTGCCAGCAGCAACCCAGGAGGTGGTCTCTACGAGCAGTACTTC. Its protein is CASSNPGGGLYEQYF. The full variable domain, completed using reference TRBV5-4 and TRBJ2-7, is ETGVTQSPTHLIKTRGQQVTLRCSSQSGHNTVSWYQQALGQGPQFIFQYYREEENGRGNFPPRFSGLQFPNYSSELNVNALELDDSALYLCASSNPGGGLYEQYFGPGTRLTVT.

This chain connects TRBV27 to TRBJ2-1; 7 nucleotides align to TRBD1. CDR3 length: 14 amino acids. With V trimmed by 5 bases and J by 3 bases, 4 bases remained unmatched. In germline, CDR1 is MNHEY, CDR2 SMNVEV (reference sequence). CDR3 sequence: CASSIRGNYNEQFF. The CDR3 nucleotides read TGTGCCAGCAGTATCAGGGGGAACTACAATGAGCAGTTCTTC.